The clone carrying this TCR beta chain was found a few times. Its target is not known. Trimming took 5 bases from V and 3 from J, leaving 11 bases between them. Germline V gene sequence: CDR1 SGHTA, CDR2 FQGNSA. The CDR3 totals 13 residues. This specimen comes from a study of response to subunit inactivated influenza vaccine. TCRdb recomputed calls from the RT-PCR reads with MiXCR, one row per CDR3 protein. The sample holds roughly 150,000 distinct CDR3 sequences, roughly 10% seen once. General observations from the study: A suggestion made by the authors is that each seasonal influenza vaccination recruits few new T cells.

This sequence joins TRBV7-2 and TRBJ2-7; D unclear. This clonotype originated in a man aged 45-65 years who received an inactivated influenza vaccine. The sample in question was non-naive T cells sorted from PBMCs, obtained roughly 45 days after vaccination. CDR3 loop: CASSPDRYYEQYF. The CDR3 DNA reads as TGTGCCAGCAGCCCCGACCGGTACTACGAGCAGTACTTC. The whole variable domain, filled in from reference TRBV7-2 and TRBJ2-7, reads GAGVSQSPSNKVTEKGKDVELRCDPISGHTALYWYRQSLGQGLEFLIYFQGNSAPDKSGLPSDRFSAERTGGSVSTLTIQRTQQEDSAVYLCASSPDRYYEQYFGPGTRLTVT.